This is a list of T cell receptor beta chains from one sample in a study of blood T cell repertoires in COVID-19. Sequenced by immunoSEQ multiplex PCR; TCRdb stores in-frame clones only, minus some. The table shows about 280,000 clones, with 83% occurring only once. Source material: peripheral blood. Receptors originate from a woman between 45 and 60 years old who had recovered from COVID-19. Both conserved end residues are part of each CDR3. The D gene is left open where the match is weak. Rows may omit the clone size; those that give it use once, few, many or a size class.

j_gene: TRBJ2-5
abundance: -
v_gene: TRBV11-1
d_gene: TRBD1
CDR3aa: CASSWGQGKETQYF
CDR3nt: TGTGCCAGCAGCTGGGGACAGGGGAAAGAGACCCAGTACTTC

j_gene: TRBJ2-7
abundance: -
v_gene: TRBV7-9
d_gene: -
CDR3aa: CAGRQGLGEQYF
CDR3nt: TGTGCCGGACGGCAGGGCCTCGGCGAGCAGTACTTC

j_gene: TRBJ1-3
abundance: -
v_gene: TRBV9
d_gene: TRBD1
CDR3aa: CASSVAPTGTGNTIYF
CDR3nt: TGTGCCAGCAGCGTAGCCCCGACAGGGACTGGAAACACCATATATTTT

j_gene: TRBJ2-3
abundance: -
v_gene: TRBV4-3
d_gene: TRBD2
CDR3aa: CASSQDPTSGSADTQYF
CDR3nt: TGCGCCAGCAGCCAAGATCCTACTAGCGGGTCCGCAGATACGCAGTATTTT

j_gene: TRBJ2-3
abundance: -
v_gene: TRBV10-3
d_gene: -
CDR3aa: CAITATDTQYF
CDR3nt: TGTGCCATCACTGCGACAGATACGCAGTATTTT

j_gene: TRBJ2-1
abundance: -
v_gene: TRBV6-5
d_gene: TRBD1
CDR3aa: CASRKDRGNEQFF
CDR3nt: TGTGCCAGCAGAAAGGACAGGGGCAATGAGCAGTTCTTC

j_gene: TRBJ2-7
abundance: -
v_gene: TRBV28
d_gene: -
CDR3aa: CASTGTSYEQYF
CDR3nt: TGTGCCAGCACCGGGACATCCTACGAGCAGTACTTC

j_gene: TRBJ2-3
abundance: -
v_gene: TRBV15
d_gene: -
CDR3aa: CATSRDGAGYTDTQYF
CDR3nt: TGTGCCACCAGCAGAGATGGGGCAGGGTATACAGATACGCAGTATTTT

j_gene: TRBJ2-5
abundance: -
v_gene: TRBV28
d_gene: -
CDR3aa: CASSFRTRETQYF
CDR3nt: TGTGCCAGCAGTTTCCGCACTCGGGAGACCCAGTACTTC

j_gene: TRBJ2-1
abundance: -
v_gene: TRBV27
d_gene: TRBD2
CDR3aa: CASSSALAGDYEQFF
CDR3nt: TGTGCCAGCAGTTCCGCACTAGCGGGAGACTATGAGCAGTTCTTC

j_gene: TRBJ2-7
abundance: few
v_gene: TRBV6-5
d_gene: -
CDR3aa: CASSRGQNLYEQYF
CDR3nt: TGTGCCAGCAGCCGAGGACAGAATCTCTACGAGCAGTACTTC

j_gene: TRBJ2-6
abundance: many
v_gene: TRBV6-5
d_gene: -
CDR3aa: CASNPDSSGANVLTF
CDR3nt: TGTGCCAGCAACCCTGATAGCTCTGGGGCCAACGTCCTGACTTTC

j_gene: TRBJ1-2
abundance: once
v_gene: TRBV5-1
d_gene: TRBD1
CDR3aa: CASSPQQGAPYGYTF
CDR3nt: TGCGCCAGCAGCCCACAACAGGGGGCTCCCTATGGCTACACCTTC

j_gene: TRBJ2-1
abundance: -
v_gene: TRBV3-1/TRBV3-2
d_gene: TRBD2
CDR3aa: CASRRGDNEQFF
CDR3nt: TGTGCCAGCAGGCGGGGGGACAATGAGCAGTTCTTC

j_gene: TRBJ1-2
abundance: -
v_gene: TRBV28
d_gene: TRBD1
CDR3aa: CASSGSGGNYGYTF
CDR3nt: TGTGCCAGCAGTGGATCAGGGGGGAACTATGGCTACACCTTC

j_gene: TRBJ1-3
abundance: -
v_gene: TRBV4-2
d_gene: -
CDR3aa: CASSPPGDGGNTIYF
CDR3nt: TGTGCCAGCAGCCCTCCCGGTGATGGTGGAAACACCATATATTTT

j_gene: TRBJ2-7
abundance: -
v_gene: TRBV6-5
d_gene: TRBD2
CDR3aa: CASSYSVGTGGYEQYF
CDR3nt: TGTGCCAGCAGTTACTCGGTGGGGACGGGGGGTTACGAGCAGTACTTC

j_gene: TRBJ2-3
abundance: -
v_gene: TRBV5-8
d_gene: TRBD2
CDR3aa: CASSTTGLAGTQMAQYF
CDR3nt: TGTGCCAGCAGCACAACGGGGCTAGCGGGGACCCAGATGGCGCAGTATTTT

j_gene: TRBJ2-5
abundance: -
v_gene: TRBV5-8
d_gene: -
CDR3aa: CASSLSQQETQYF
CDR3nt: TGTGCCAGCAGCTTGTCCCAGCAAGAGACCCAGTACTTC

j_gene: TRBJ1-1
abundance: few
v_gene: TRBV4-1
d_gene: -
CDR3aa: CASSQRQRLNTEAFF
CDR3nt: TGCGCCAGCAGCCAAAGACAGCGTCTGAACACTGAAGCTTTCTTT

j_gene: TRBJ2-2
abundance: -
v_gene: TRBV29-1
d_gene: TRBD2
CDR3aa: CSVGLGTSDTGELFF
CDR3nt: TGCAGCGTTGGACTTGGGACTAGCGACACCGGGGAGCTGTTTTTT

j_gene: TRBJ2-2
abundance: -
v_gene: TRBV19
d_gene: TRBD2
CDR3aa: CASSTGLAGINTGELFF
CDR3nt: TGTGCCAGTAGTACAGGACTAGCGGGAATAAACACCGGGGAGCTGTTTTTT

j_gene: TRBJ2-3
abundance: -
v_gene: TRBV10-1
d_gene: TRBD2
CDR3aa: CASSGLAGPTSTDTQYF
CDR3nt: TGCGCCAGCAGCGGGCTAGCGGGGCCAACTTCCACAGATACGCAGTATTTT

j_gene: TRBJ1-4
abundance: -
v_gene: TRBV2
d_gene: TRBD1
CDR3aa: CASRPTGQIEKLFF
CDR3nt: TGTGCCAGCAGGCCGACAGGGCAGATTGAAAAACTGTTTTTT

j_gene: TRBJ1-2
abundance: -
v_gene: TRBV28
d_gene: -
CDR3aa: CASSGAEAGYTF
CDR3nt: TGTGCCAGCAGTGGGGCCGAAGCTGGCTACACCTTC

j_gene: TRBJ2-7
abundance: -
v_gene: TRBV9
d_gene: TRBD2
CDR3aa: CASSDLLGSPRLAGGVNEQYF
CDR3nt: TGTGCCAGCAGCGACCTTCTTGGATCTCCACGACTAGCGGGAGGGGTCAACGAGCAGTACTTC

j_gene: TRBJ2-7
abundance: -
v_gene: TRBV3-1/TRBV3-2
d_gene: TRBD2
CDR3aa: CASSRGTSATSYEQYF
CDR3nt: TGTGCCAGCAGCCGTGGGACTAGCGCGACCTCCTACGAGCAGTACTTC

j_gene: TRBJ2-3
abundance: -
v_gene: TRBV3-1/TRBV3-2
d_gene: TRBD2
CDR3aa: CASSQGTSGDTDTQYF
CDR3nt: TGTGCCAGCAGCCAAGGGACTAGCGGAGACACAGATACGCAGTATTTT

j_gene: TRBJ2-7
abundance: -
v_gene: TRBV5-1
d_gene: -
CDR3aa: CASSSDRNEQYF
CDR3nt: TGCGCCAGCAGCTCCGACAGGAACGAGCAGTACTTC